The TCR beta chain under discussion was sequenced for a study of T-cell reconstitution after alpha-beta-depleted transplantation in children. CDR1 is SEHNR and CDR2 is FQNEAQ in the germline V gene (reference sequence). The length of the CDR3 is 17 residues. Trimming shortened V by 1 base and J by 1 base, and 15 bases separated the two germline ends. Study-wide results and caveats: Surviving recipient cells, namely T cells and thymic progenitors, were the source of high day-60 TCRbeta diversity in some patients.

This sample's TCRbeta library carried unique molecular identifier barcodes. TCRdb redid the calling of the PCR reads with MiXCR, one entry per CDR3 protein. This table holds over 400,000 distinct CDR3 sequences, roughly 43% found once. Worth noting for this clonotype: Its antigen is undetermined.

The clonotype originates from a girl aged 2 to 9 with aplastic anemia, due to receive a stem cell transplant. Sequencing used PBMCs, obtained before TCRalphabeta/CD19-depleted stem cell transplant. J is TRBJ2-3 and V is TRBV7-9; tentatively, D is TRBD2 (5 bases). The CDR3 sequence: CASSLDGVLLGTDTQYF. The CDR3, as DNA: TGTGCCAGCAGCTTAGACGGGGTTCTACTGGGCACAGATACGCAGTATTTT.